This T cell receptor (beta chain) was recovered during a study of PD-1 blockade in classical Hodgkin lymphoma. Study conclusions and caveats: Patients were excluded if nivolumab began under 1 year after ASCT (the autologous transplant). Partial responders and progressors had significantly lower baseline TCR diversity.

Concerning this clone itself: Its antigen remains unidentified.

Clones were sequenced by immunoSEQ multiplex PCR, and TCRdb holds only the in-frame ones, with some missing. This sample carries some 41,000 clones, approximately 86% of them seen once, and the ten largest clones take more than 5.5%. V gave up 0 bases and J gave up 3 bases; unmatched junction bases: 3. Germline V gene lookup returns CDR1 SGDLS and CDR2 YYNGEE. The CDR3 spans 15 residues. Autologous stem cell transplantation was followed by relapse in every patient, and brentuximab vedotin exposure varied. Responses achieved at best were complete response, partial response or progressive disease. The sequencing here drew on peripheral blood mononuclear cells (PBMCs), taken before the second cycle of nivolumab. The origin of this receptor is a human donor with classical Hodgkin lymphoma. V gene TRBV9 combines with J gene TRBJ2-7, with 10 positions matching TRBD1. The CDR3 bases are TGTGCCAGCAGCGTAGGACAGGGGGCTTACTACGAGCAGTACTTC. It codes for CASSVGQGAYYEQYF.